Each of the 4 T cell receptor beta chains below was sequenced from the same sample in a study of T-cell memory formation after mild COVID-19. TCRdb analysed the 5' RACE reads with MiXCR anew, one entry per CDR3 protein. The sample comprises roughly 250,000 distinct CDR3 sequences, approximately 16% of which are singletons, and around a fifth rests with the top ten. The sequencing sample was made of PBMCs or a T cell subset sorted from them (not recorded which). These receptors were taken from a man in his late teens or twenties who had mild COVID-19 (a few samples of this study predate the infection). Cell type and time point are not known.

The V gene is TRBV5-1, the J gene TRBJ2-3; D is unresolved. The CDR3 contains 16 residues. V was cut by 4 bases and J by 0 bases, with 15 bases left in between. Germline CDR1 SGHRS, CDR2 YFSETQ. The CDR3 DNA reads TGCGCCAGCAGCCCAGACCGCCGAACTAGCACAGATACGCAGTATTTT. Translated, it gives CASSPDRRTSTDTQYF.

This clonotype was counted a few times. The V gene is TRBV4-3, the J gene TRBJ2-3; D call uncertain. V was trimmed by 1 base and J by 1 base, leaving 9 bases between them. The CDR3 totals 15 residues. The germline V gene encodes CDR1 LGHNA and CDR2 YSLEER. The CDR3 DNA follows: TGCGCCAGCAGCCAAGGAGGCAGCCGCACAGATACGCAGTATTTT. This codes for CASSQGGSRTDTQYF.

This chain joins TRBV12-5 and TRBJ1-2; D perhaps matches TRBD1 (6 bases). Trimming stripped 1 base from V and 8 bases from J, with 17 bases between. The length of the CDR3 is 15 residues. Germline loops: CDR1 LGHNT, CDR2 FRNRAP. The CDR3 here is CASGLDREENWGYTF. The CDR3 nucleotides read TGTGCTAGTGGTTTGGACAGGGAGGAGAACTGGGGCTACACCTTC.

V and J are TRBV29-1 and TRBJ2-1; 12 nucleotides line up with TRBD2. Looked up from germline, CDR1 is SQVTM and CDR2 is ANQGSEA. J gave up 3 bases and V 6 bases, and 3 bases lay outside the gene matches. This CDR3 contains 14 residues. CDR3 protein: CSVRTSGIYNEQFF. The CDR3 nucleotides read TGCAGCGTCCGGACTAGCGGGATCTACAATGAGCAGTTCTTC.